This T cell receptor (beta chain) was sequenced in a study of blood T cell repertoires in COVID-19. Background on the study: Researchers got acute and convalescent COVID-19 samples from the United States, Italy and Spain.

Some clones are missing from TCRdb's copy, which holds only in-frame ones; the method was immunoSEQ multiplex PCR. The top ten hold about 1.7% of the sample, which has approximately 300,000 clones, just under 90% seen once. Germline V gene data show CDR1 as LGHNA and CDR2 as YSLEER. The CDR3 has 17 residues. The ends were cut back, 1 base at V and 0 bases at J, with 13 bases in the middle. The sample taken for sequencing was peripheral blood. This receptor was obtained from a woman aged 30 to 39 with COVID-19, enrolled during active disease. This chain joins TRBV4-3 and TRBJ1-3, with unresolved D. The CDR3 bases are TGCGCCAGCAGCCAAGCTCGCCAGGCTTACTCTGGAAACACCATATATTTT. Its protein is CASSQARQAYSGNTIYF.